Below, 5 T cell receptor beta chains from the same sample are listed, as sequenced in a study of T-cell reconstitution after alpha-beta-depleted transplantation in children. As it was prepared, the TCRbeta library received unique molecular identifiers. TCRdb used MiXCR to reprocess the PCR reads, holding one entry per CDR3 protein. The sample holds about 580,000 distinct CDR3 sequences, about 23% seen once. The sequencing here drew on PBMCs, mostly from graft donor cells, taken 360 days after TCRalphabeta/CD19-depleted stem cell transplant. The receptors derive from a boy in the first two years of life who had a stem cell transplant for acute myeloid leukemia, so the T cells may come from the graft donor.

The chain uses TRBV6-4 and TRBJ2-1; perhaps TRBD2 as D (5 bases). V lost 10 bases and J 0 bases, leaving 10 bases between the germline ends. Germline assignment: CDR1 MRHNA and CDR2 SNTAGT. There are 13 residues in the CDR3. CDR3 bases: TGTGCCATCCGGGGTAACTCCTACAATGAGCAGTTCTTC. Translated: CAIRGNSYNEQFF.

The V call is TRBV10-2, the J call TRBJ2-7; 9 bases map to TRBD2. In germline, CDR1 is WSHSY, CDR2 SAAADI. The V and J ends lost 9 bases and 5 bases, in that order; junction bases with no gene match: 14. The length of the CDR3 is 15 residues. The CDR3 sequence is CARDEGGGAYNEQYV. In DNA form, the CDR3 reads TGCGCCAGGGATGAGGGCGGGGGGGCCTACAACGAGCAGTACGTC.

This rearrangement joins TRBV6-5 to TRBJ1-6, with a tentative D call TRBD1 (5 bases). Trimming took 4 bases from V and 8 from J, leaving 12 bases between them. CDR1 and CDR2 from the germline V gene are MNHEY and SVGAGI. The CDR3 length is 14 residues. CDR3 in amino acids: CASSSQGVDSPLHF. The CDR3 DNA sequence: TGTGCCAGCAGTTCTCAGGGCGTTGATTCACCCCTCCACTTT.

This clonotype occurred many times. The chain carries TRBV7-2 and TRBJ2-7; the match to TRBD1 covers 12 bases. The CDR3 is 15 amino acids. Germline V gives CDR1 SGHTA, CDR2 FQGNSA. V shed 1 base and J 5 bases; nucleotides not matched to a gene: 3. CDR3 region: CASSLVGTGGNEQYF. The CDR3 bases are TGTGCCAGCAGCTTAGTTGGGACAGGGGGCAACGAGCAGTACTTC.

This clonotype was detected ten times or more. V gene TRBV12-3 or TRBV12-4 combines with J gene TRBJ1-2; D is possibly TRBD1 (5 bases). V was pared by 5 bases and J by 1 base, with 17 bases between. The CDR3 is 16 residues long. Here the CDR3 reads CASSPRSGPNNYGYTF. The CDR3 DNA follows: TGTGCCAGCAGTCCACGCTCGGGACCAAATAACTATGGCTACACCTTC.